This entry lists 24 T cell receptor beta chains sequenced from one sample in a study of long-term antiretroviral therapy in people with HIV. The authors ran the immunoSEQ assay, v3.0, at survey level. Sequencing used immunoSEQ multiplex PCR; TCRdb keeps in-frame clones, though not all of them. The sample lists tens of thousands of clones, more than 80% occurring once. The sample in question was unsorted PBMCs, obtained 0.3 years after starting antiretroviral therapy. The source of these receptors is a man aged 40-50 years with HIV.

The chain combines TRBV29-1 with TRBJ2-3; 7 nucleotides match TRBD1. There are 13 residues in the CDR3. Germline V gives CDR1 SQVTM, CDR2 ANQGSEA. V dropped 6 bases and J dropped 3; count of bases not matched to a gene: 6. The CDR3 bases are TGCAGCGTACGAAAACAGGGGACAGATACGCAGTATTTT. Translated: CSVRKQGTDTQYF.

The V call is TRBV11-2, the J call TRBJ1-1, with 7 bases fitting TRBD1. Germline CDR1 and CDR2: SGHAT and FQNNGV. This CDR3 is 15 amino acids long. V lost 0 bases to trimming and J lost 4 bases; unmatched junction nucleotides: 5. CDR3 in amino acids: CASSLEGGGGTEAFF. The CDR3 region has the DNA TGTGCCAGCAGCTTAGAAGGGGGCGGGGGCACTGAAGCTTTCTTT.

CDR3 region: CASSTNSGNTIYF. The CDR3 DNA reads as TGTGCCAGTAGTACCAACTCTGGAAACACCATATATTTT. V gene TRBV19 combines with J gene TRBJ1-3, with no clear D. Deletions cut 4 bases from V and 0 bases from J, with 4 bases between. The germline CDR1 and CDR2 sequences are LNHDA and SQIVND (reference sequence). The CDR3 is 13 amino acids.

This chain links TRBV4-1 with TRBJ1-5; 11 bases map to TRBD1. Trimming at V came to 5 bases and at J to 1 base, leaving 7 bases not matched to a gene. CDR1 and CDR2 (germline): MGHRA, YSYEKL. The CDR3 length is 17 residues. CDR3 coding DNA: TGCGCCAGCAGCATACGGACAGGGGGCCGGAGCAATCAGCCCCAGCATTTT. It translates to CASSIRTGGRSNQPQHF.

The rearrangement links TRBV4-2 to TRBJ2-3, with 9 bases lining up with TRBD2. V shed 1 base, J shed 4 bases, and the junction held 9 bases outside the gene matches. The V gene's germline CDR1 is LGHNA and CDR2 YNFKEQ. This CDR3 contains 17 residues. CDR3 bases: TGTGCCAGCAGCCAAGTAGAGCGGGGGGCCCCCCCAGATACGCAGTATTTT. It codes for CASSQVERGAPPDTQYF.

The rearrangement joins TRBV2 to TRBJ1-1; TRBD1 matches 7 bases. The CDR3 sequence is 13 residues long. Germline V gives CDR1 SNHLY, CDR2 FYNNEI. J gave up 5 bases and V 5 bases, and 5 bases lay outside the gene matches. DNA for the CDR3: TGTGCCAGCAGTCGCGACAGGGATACTGAAGCTTTCTTT. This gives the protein CASSRDRDTEAFF.

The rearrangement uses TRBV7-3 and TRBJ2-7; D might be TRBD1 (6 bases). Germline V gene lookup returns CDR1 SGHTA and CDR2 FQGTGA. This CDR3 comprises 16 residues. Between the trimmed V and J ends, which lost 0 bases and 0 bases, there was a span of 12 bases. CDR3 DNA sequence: TGTGCCAGCAGCTTAACCAGGGTAGGGGGCTCCTACGAGCAGTACTTC. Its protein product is CASSLTRVGGSYEQYF.

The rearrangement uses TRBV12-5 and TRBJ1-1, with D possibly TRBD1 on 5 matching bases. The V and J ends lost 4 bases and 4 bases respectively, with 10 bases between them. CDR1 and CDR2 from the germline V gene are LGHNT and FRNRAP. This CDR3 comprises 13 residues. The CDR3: CASGWGEFTEAFF. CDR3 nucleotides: TGTGCTAGTGGTTGGGGGGAGTTCACTGAAGCTTTCTTT.

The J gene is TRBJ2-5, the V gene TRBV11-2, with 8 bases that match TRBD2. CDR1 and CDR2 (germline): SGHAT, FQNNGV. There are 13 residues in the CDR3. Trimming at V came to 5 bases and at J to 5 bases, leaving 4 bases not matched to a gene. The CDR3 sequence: CASSQGLEETQYF. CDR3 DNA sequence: TGTGCCAGCAGCCAGGGACTAGAGGAGACCCAGTACTTC. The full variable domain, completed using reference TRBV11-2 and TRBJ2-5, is EAGVAQSPRYKIIEKRQSVAFWCNPISGHATLYWYQQILGQGPKLLIQFQNNGVVDDSQLPKDRFSAERLKGVDSTLKIQPAKLEDSAVYLCASSQGLEETQYFGPGTRLLVL.

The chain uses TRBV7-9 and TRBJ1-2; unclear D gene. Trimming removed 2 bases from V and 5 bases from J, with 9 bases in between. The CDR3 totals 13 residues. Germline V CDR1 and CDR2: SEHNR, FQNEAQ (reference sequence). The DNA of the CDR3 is TGTGCCAGCAGCTTACAGAGCCTATATGGCTACACCTTC. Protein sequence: CASSLQSLYGYTF.

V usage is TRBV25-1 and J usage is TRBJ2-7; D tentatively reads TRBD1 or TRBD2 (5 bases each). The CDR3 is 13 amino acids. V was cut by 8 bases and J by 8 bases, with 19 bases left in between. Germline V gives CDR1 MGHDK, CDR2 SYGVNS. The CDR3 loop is CASSRGAQRQQYF. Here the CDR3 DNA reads TGTGCCAGCTCGAGAGGGGCCCAGAGACAGCAGTACTTC.

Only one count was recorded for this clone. The CDR3 DNA reads as TGTGCCATCAGTACCGACAGCAACACAGATACGCAGTATTTT. This gives the protein CAISTDSNTDTQYF. The V gene is TRBV10-3, the J gene TRBJ2-3, with a tentative D call TRBD1 (5 bases). This CDR3 is 14 amino acids long. Trimming took 5 bases from V and 2 from J, leaving 11 bases between them. Germline V gene data show CDR1 as ENHRY and CDR2 as SYGVKD.

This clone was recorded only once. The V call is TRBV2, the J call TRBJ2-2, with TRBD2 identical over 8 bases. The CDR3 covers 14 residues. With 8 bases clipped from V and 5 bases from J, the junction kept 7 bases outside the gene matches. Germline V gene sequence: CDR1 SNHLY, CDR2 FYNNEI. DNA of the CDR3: TGTGCCAGCCTCCGGACTAGCAGTACCGGGGAGCTGTTTTTT. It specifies CASLRTSSTGELFF.

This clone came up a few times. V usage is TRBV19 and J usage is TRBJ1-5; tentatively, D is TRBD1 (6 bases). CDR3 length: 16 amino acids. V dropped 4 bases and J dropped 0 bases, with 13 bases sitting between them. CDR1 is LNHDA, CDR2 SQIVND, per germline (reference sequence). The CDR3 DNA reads TGTGCCAGTAGTACCCGTAGGGGGGATAGCAATCAGCCCCAGCATTTT. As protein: CASSTRRGDSNQPQHF.

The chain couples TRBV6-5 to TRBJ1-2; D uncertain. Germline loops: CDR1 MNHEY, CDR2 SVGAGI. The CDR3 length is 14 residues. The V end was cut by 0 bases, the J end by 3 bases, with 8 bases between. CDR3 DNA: TGTGCCAGCAGTTACTCAAGGGAGGACTATGGCTACACCTTC. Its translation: CASSYSREDYGYTF.

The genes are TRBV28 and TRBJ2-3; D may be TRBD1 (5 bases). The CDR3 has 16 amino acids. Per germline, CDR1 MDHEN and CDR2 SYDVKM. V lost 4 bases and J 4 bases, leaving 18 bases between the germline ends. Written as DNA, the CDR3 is TGTGCCAGCAGTTCGGACACGGTGGGTAGGGCAGATACGCAGTATTTT. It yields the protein CASSSDTVGRADTQYF. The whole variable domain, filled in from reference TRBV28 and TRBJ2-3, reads DVKVTQSSRYLVKRTGEKVFLECVQDMDHENMFWYRQDPGLGLRLIYFSYDVKMKEKGDIPEGYSVSREKKERFSLILESASTNQTSMYLCASSSDTVGRADTQYFGPGTRLTVL.

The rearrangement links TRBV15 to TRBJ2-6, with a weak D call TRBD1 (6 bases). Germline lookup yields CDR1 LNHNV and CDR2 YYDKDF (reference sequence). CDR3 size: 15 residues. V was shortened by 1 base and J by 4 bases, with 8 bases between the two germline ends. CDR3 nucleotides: TGTGCCACCAGCAGAGGAGGGACAGGGGCCAACGTCCTGACTTTC. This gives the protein CATSRGGTGANVLTF.

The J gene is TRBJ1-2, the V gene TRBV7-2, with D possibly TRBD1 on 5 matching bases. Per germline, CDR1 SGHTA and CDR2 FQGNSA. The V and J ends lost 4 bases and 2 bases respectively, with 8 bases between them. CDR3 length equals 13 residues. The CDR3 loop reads CASSSQVNYGYTF. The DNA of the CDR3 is TGTGCCAGCAGCTCACAGGTGAACTATGGCTACACCTTC. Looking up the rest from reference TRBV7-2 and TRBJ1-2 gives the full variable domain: GAGVSQSPSNKVTEKGKDVELRCDPISGHTALYWYRQSLGQGLEFLIYFQGNSAPDKSGLPSDRFSAERTGGSVSTLTIQRTQQEDSAVYLCASSSQVNYGYTFGSGTRLTVV.

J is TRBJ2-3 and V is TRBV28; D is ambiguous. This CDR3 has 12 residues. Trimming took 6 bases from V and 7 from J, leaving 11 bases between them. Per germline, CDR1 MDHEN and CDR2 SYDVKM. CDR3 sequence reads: CASSQDTYTQYF. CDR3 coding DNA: TGTGCCAGCAGCCAAGATACCTATACGCAGTATTTT.

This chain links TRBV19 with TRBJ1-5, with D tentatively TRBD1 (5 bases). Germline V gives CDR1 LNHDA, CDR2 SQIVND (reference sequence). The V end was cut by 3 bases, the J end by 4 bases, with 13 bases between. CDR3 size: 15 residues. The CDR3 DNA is TGTGCCAGTAGTATGATGGCAGGGATTAATCAGCCCCAGCATTTT. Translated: CASSMMAGINQPQHF.

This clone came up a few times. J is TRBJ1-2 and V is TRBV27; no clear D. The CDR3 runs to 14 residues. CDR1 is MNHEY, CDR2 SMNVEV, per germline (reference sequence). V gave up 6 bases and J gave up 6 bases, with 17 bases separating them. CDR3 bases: TGTGCCAGCAGCCCAGAAGCCCGGCGGGATGGCTACACCTTC. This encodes CASSPEARRDGYTF.

CDR3 region: CASSIMGRGPTEAFF. In nucleotides, the CDR3 is TGTGCCAGTAGTATAATGGGCAGGGGGCCGACTGAAGCTTTCTTT. This chain joins TRBV19 and TRBJ1-1, with 8 bases that match TRBD1. The CDR3 sequence is 15 residues long. Germline loops: CDR1 LNHDA, CDR2 SQIVND (reference sequence). J was trimmed by 5 bases and V by 2 bases; bases with no gene match: 7.

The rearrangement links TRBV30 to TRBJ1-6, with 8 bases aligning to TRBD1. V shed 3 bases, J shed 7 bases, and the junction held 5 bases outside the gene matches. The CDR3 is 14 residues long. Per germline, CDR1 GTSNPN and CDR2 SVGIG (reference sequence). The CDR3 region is CAWSGQGRNSPLHF. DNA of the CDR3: TGTGCCTGGAGCGGACAGGGCCGGAATTCACCCCTCCACTTT.

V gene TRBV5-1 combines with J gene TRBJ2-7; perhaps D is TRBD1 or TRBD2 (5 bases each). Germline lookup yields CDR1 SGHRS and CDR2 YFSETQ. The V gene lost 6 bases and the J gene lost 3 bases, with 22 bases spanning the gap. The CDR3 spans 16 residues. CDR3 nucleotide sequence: TGCGCCAGCACCCGAGGGGACGGAAAGTTCCACTACGAGCAGTACTTC. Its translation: CASTRGDGKFHYEQYF. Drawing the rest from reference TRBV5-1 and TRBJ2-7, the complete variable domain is KAGVTQTPRYLIKTRGQQVTLSCSPISGHRSVSWYQQTPGQGLQFLFEYFSETQRNKGNFPGRFSGRQFSNSRSEMNVSTLELGDSALYLCASTRGDGKFHYEQYFGPGTRLTVT.